These 11 T cell receptor beta chains originate from one sample sequenced in a study of graft-versus-host responses after intestinal transplantation. The repertoire was sequenced with immunoSEQ multiplex PCR; TCRdb's copy has only in-frame clones and lacks some. The table has 15,000 to 20,000 clones, approximately 37% seen once. Irradiated, violet-dye-labeled stimulators (around 200,000) were plated alongside around 200,000 CFSE-labeled responders. Material: alloreactive CD8+ T cells from a mixed lymphocyte reaction culture, obtained before intestinal transplant. Subset given: CFSE-low proliferating T cells sorted from roughly six-day pre-transplant mixed lymphocyte reaction (GvH or HvG direction). The receptors here all came from a human patient who received an intestinal transplant.

Note on this clone: Other DNA variants within this sample encode the same CDR3. The CDR3 is CASSFGGSYEQYF. Written as DNA, the CDR3 is TGTGCCAGCAGTTTTGGCGGGAGCTACGAGCAGTACTTC. The rearrangement links TRBV27 to TRBJ2-7; 7 bases align to TRBD2. There are 13 residues in the CDR3. With 3 bases clipped from V and 3 bases from J, the junction kept 2 bases outside the gene matches. Germline CDR1 is MNHEY and CDR2 is SMNVEV (reference sequence).

The genes are TRBV6-5 and TRBJ2-7; TRBD2 matches 9 bases. CDR1 is MNHEY, CDR2 SVGAGI, per germline. V lost 6 bases to trimming and J lost 0 bases; unmatched junction nucleotides: 6. This CDR3 contains 15 residues. The CDR3 nucleotides read TGTGCCAGCAGAGTAATTAGCGGGAGCTCCTACGAGCAGTACTTC. It encodes CASRVISGSSYEQYF.

V is TRBV7-9 and J is TRBJ2-1; TRBD2 agrees at 10 bases. The CDR3 has 15 residues. The germline V gene encodes CDR1 SEHNR and CDR2 FQNEAQ (reference sequence). Trimming took 2 bases from V and 7 from J; bases not matched to a gene: 5. The CDR3 protein is CASSLLAGVMNEQFF. CDR3 coding DNA: TGTGCCAGCAGCTTACTAGCGGGAGTTATGAATGAGCAGTTCTTC.

This chain links TRBV5-6 with TRBJ1-1; unclear D gene. Germline values: CDR1 SGHDT, CDR2 YYEEEE. V lost 4 bases to trimming and J lost 3 bases, with 13 bases between them. CDR3 length: 14 residues. CDR3 amino acids: CASSPNREYTEAFF. In DNA, the CDR3 is TGTGCCAGCAGCCCGAACAGAGAGTACACTGAAGCTTTCTTT.

In its sample, this clone was seen a few times. This same CDR3 is encoded by further DNA sequences in the sample. The chain employs TRBV4-1 and TRBJ1-2, with D maybe TRBD1 (5 bases). The CDR3 loop spans 14 amino acids. Germline CDR1 and CDR2: MGHRA and YSYEKL. The germline V and J ends were trimmed by 0 bases and 4 bases, with 9 bases remaining between them. The CDR3 sequence is CASSQDAGSYGYTF. The CDR3 DNA reads as TGCGCCAGCAGCCAAGATGCAGGGTCCTATGGCTACACCTTC.

This clone has only a few counts. The V and J genes are TRBV6-7 and TRBJ1-2; 10 bases line up with TRBD1. TRBV6-7 is given ORF status, its function remaining uncertain. V shed 2 bases and J 8 bases; nucleotides not matched to a gene: 8. This CDR3 has 15 amino acids. The CDR3 DNA reads as TGTGCCAGCAGTTACGCGACAGGGGGCCTCTACGGCTACACCTTC. Encoded protein: CASSYATGGLYGYTF.

V and J are TRBV4-2 and TRBJ2-3; a possible D gene is TRBD1 (5 bases). Germline loops: CDR1 LGHNA, CDR2 YNFKEQ. This CDR3 region has 16 residues. Trimming took 0 bases from V and 3 from J, leaving 13 bases between them. The CDR3 nucleotides are TGTGCCAGCAGCCAAGAGTCAGGGCTGGTGACAGATACGCAGTATTTT. Translation gives CASSQESGLVTDTQYF.

The chain uses TRBV5-6 and TRBJ2-1, with 10 positions matching TRBD2. Germline V gene sequence: CDR1 SGHDT, CDR2 YYEEEE. This CDR3 is built from 16 residues. J lost 7 bases, V lost 2 bases, and 9 bases had no gene match. The CDR3 DNA reads TGTGCCAGCAGCTTTGGCCCGGGACTAGCGATTAATGAGCAGTTCTTC. It yields the protein CASSFGPGLAINEQFF.

This chain links TRBV4-1 with TRBJ2-3; perhaps TRBD2 as D (6 bases). The V gene lost 4 bases and the J gene lost 5 bases, with 16 bases spanning the gap. Germline loops: CDR1 MGHRA, CDR2 YSYEKL. The CDR3 totals 15 residues. This CDR3 is CASSPRTSRGDTQYF. DNA for the CDR3: TGCGCCAGCAGCCCTCGTACTAGCCGGGGAGATACGCAGTATTTT.

This chain links TRBV12-5 with TRBJ2-7, with 8 nucleotides matching TRBD1. This CDR3 region has 17 residues. Looked up from germline, CDR1 is LGHNT and CDR2 is FRNRAP. J lost 0 bases, V lost 2 bases, and 9 bases had no gene match. CDR3 protein: CASGLTIRDRLSYEQYF. CDR3 sequence (DNA): TGTGCTAGTGGTTTGACAATCCGGGACAGGCTCTCCTACGAGCAGTACTTC.

The V and J genes are TRBV7-7 and TRBJ2-5; D remains ambiguous. Trimming stripped 5 bases from V and 0 bases from J, with 10 bases between. CDR3 size: 14 residues. Germline lookup yields CDR1 SSHAT and CDR2 FNYEAQ (reference sequence). CDR3 DNA: TGTGCCAGCAGCCAGCCCGGGTACCAAGAGACCCAGTACTTC. Translating gives CASSQPGYQETQYF.